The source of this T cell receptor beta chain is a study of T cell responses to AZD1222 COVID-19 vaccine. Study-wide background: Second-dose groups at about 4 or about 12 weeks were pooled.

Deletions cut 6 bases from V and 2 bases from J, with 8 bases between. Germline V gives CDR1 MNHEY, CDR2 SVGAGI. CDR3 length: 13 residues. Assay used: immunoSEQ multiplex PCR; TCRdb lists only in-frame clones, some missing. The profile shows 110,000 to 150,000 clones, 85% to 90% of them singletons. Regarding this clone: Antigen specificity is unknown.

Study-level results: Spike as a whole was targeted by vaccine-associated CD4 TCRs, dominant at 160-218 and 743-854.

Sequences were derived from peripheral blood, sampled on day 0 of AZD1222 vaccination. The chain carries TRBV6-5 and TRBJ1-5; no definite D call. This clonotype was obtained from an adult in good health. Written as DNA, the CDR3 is TGTGCCAGCAGGGTCGGGGGCAATCAGCCCCAGCATTTT. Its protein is CASRVGGNQPQHF.